The 19 T cell receptor beta chains below all came from one sample that was sequenced in a study of blood T cell repertoires in COVID-19. Repertoires were generated with immunoSEQ multiplex PCR, while TCRdb's copy carries only in-frame clones and drops some. The data hold over 250,000 clones, with around 88% observed a single time. The source material was peripheral blood. Every receptor here comes from a woman aged 65 to 85 with COVID-19, enrolled during active disease.

The chain couples TRBV2 to TRBJ1-5, with D possibly TRBD1 on 6 matching bases. CDR3 length: 15 amino acids. Germline V gene data show CDR1 as SNHLY and CDR2 as FYNNEI. V was shortened by 5 bases and J by 7 bases, with 18 bases between the two germline ends. In DNA, the CDR3 is TGTGCCAGCAGTTTGGAACAGGGAGTAGAGCAGCCCCAGCATTTT. Protein sequence: CASSLEQGVEQPQHF.

The rearrangement links TRBV10-2 to TRBJ2-1; 9 bases line up with TRBD1. Trimming removed 4 bases from V and 8 bases from J; junction bases left unmatched: 15. This CDR3 has 17 amino acids. CDR1 is WSHSY and CDR2 is SAAADI in the germline V gene. The CDR3 protein is CASSAGQAGTGKDEQFF. DNA of the CDR3: TGCGCCAGCAGTGCGGGACAAGCCGGGACAGGGAAGGATGAGCAGTTCTTC.

The rearrangement links TRBV5-6 to TRBJ2-5, with D possibly being TRBD1 (5 bases). The ends were cut back, 5 bases at V and 5 bases at J, with 13 bases in the middle. The germline CDR1 and CDR2 sequences are SGHDT and YYEEEE. The CDR3 consists of 13 residues. In DNA form, the CDR3 reads TGTGCCAGCAGTTCGACAGTTGGGGAGACCCAGTACTTC. Translating it yields CASSSTVGETQYF.

V usage is TRBV19 and J usage is TRBJ1-1; 8 bases map to TRBD1. CDR3 length: 16 amino acids. V was clipped by 3 bases and J by 7 bases; unmatched bases: 13. The V gene's germline CDR1 is LNHDA and CDR2 SQIVND (reference sequence). DNA of the CDR3: TGTGCCAGTAGTATTCAGGGGGCGGCCAACTTCAATGAAGCTTTCTTT. This codes for CASSIQGAANFNEAFF.

The genes are TRBV2 and TRBJ2-1; tentatively, D is TRBD1 (5 bases). Trimming removed 4 bases at V and 9 bases at J, with 19 bases between. The CDR3 totals 15 residues. Looked up from germline, CDR1 is SNHLY and CDR2 is FYNNEI. CDR3 protein: CASSVYKGSTPEQFF. The CDR3 DNA is TGTGCCAGCAGTGTTTACAAGGGGTCAACGCCTGAGCAGTTCTTC. Supplemented by reference TRBV2 and TRBJ2-1, the full variable domain reads EPEVTQTPSHQVTQMGQEVILRCVPISNHLYFYWYRQILGQKVEFLVSFYNNEISEKSEIFDDQFSVERPDGSNFTLKIRSTKLEDSAMYFCASSVYKGSTPEQFFGPGTRLTVL.

The chain is built from TRBV6-5 and TRBJ1-6; D is undetermined. Per germline, CDR1 MNHEY and CDR2 SVGAGI. This CDR3 has 15 amino acids. V was shortened by 2 bases and J by 10 bases, with 15 bases between the two germline ends. CDR3 sequence reads: CASSYDTGVGSPLHF. The CDR3 DNA sequence: TGTGCCAGCAGTTACGATACCGGGGTGGGGTCACCCCTCCACTTT.

The rearrangement links TRBV3-1 (or the pseudogene TRBV3-2) to TRBJ1-3; perhaps TRBD1 as D (6 bases). This CDR3 spans 13 amino acids. Trimming left V 2 bases short and J 4 bases short, with 6 bases between. Looked up from germline, CDR1 is LGHDT and CDR2 is YNNKEL (reference sequence). CDR3 in amino acids: CASSQRGGNTIYF. The CDR3 nucleotides are TGTGCCAGCAGCCAAAGGGGGGGAAACACCATATATTTT.

The chain recombines TRBV6-4 with TRBJ1-1; TRBD1 is a possible D gene (5 bases). The germline CDR1 and CDR2 sequences are MRHNA and SNTAGT. Trimming stripped 6 bases from V and 8 bases from J, with 16 bases between. The CDR3 extends over 13 amino acids. The CDR3 DNA reads as TGTGCCAGCAGGCGCTACGGGGGTGCGGAAGCTTTCTTT. Residues: CASRRYGGAEAFF.

The V and J genes are TRBV18 and TRBJ1-4, with 7 bases fitting TRBD1. This CDR3 spans 14 amino acids. Germline lookup yields CDR1 KGHSH and CDR2 LQKENI. The J segment lost 6 bases and the V segment lost 1 base, leaving 2 bases of the junction unmatched. CDR3 in amino acids: CASSPQGADEKLFF. The DNA for the CDR3 is TGTGCCAGCTCACCACAGGGGGCGGATGAAAAACTGTTTTTT.

The chain uses TRBV9 and TRBJ2-3; TRBD2 matches at 8 bases. Germline CDR1 and CDR2: SGDLS and YYNGEE. The CDR3 is made up of 15 amino acids. Trimming took 3 bases from V and 4 from J; bases not matched to a gene: 7. This chain's CDR3 is CASSGKAGGADTQYF. The CDR3 nucleotides are TGTGCCAGCAGCGGGAAGGCGGGGGGTGCAGATACGCAGTATTTT.

The rearrangement uses TRBV5-8 and TRBJ1-2, with D uncertain. V was shortened by 0 bases and J by 8 bases, with 8 bases between the two germline ends. CDR3 length: 12 residues. CDR1 and CDR2 (germline): SGHTS, YDEGEE. The CDR3 is CASSLAAEGYTF. In DNA form, the CDR3 reads TGTGCCAGCAGCTTGGCGGCGGAGGGCTACACCTTC.

V gene TRBV7-9 combines with J gene TRBJ2-1, with 8 bases fitting TRBD2. This CDR3 contains 14 residues. Germline loops: CDR1 SEHNR, CDR2 FQNEAQ (reference sequence). V trimming: 1 base; J trimming: 9 bases; junction bases outside the gene matches: 5. The CDR3, as DNA: TGTGCCAGCAGCTTAGAGATTAGCGGGGCTGAGCAGTTCTTC. Protein: CASSLEISGAEQFF.

The chain's CDR3 is CASASQGLSSGNTIYF. CDR3 DNA sequence: TGCGCCAGCGCCTCGCAGGGGTTGAGCTCTGGAAACACCATATATTTT. This chain uses TRBV5-1 with TRBJ1-3, with D maybe TRBD1 (6 bases). The CDR3 consists of 16 residues. Germline CDR1 and CDR2: SGHRS and YFSETQ. The V end lost 7 bases, the J end lost 0 bases, and 17 bases lay between the germline ends.

The genes are TRBV5-1 and TRBJ1-6; 8 nucleotides line up with TRBD1. Germline V gene data show CDR1 as SGHRS and CDR2 as YFSETQ. Unmatched junction bases numbered 10, after V lost 4 bases and J lost 10 bases. CDR3 size: 15 residues. In DNA, the CDR3 is TGCGCCAGCAGCCAGTGGACAGGGTCGGACTCACCCCTCCACTTT. This codes for CASSQWTGSDSPLHF.

This clone came up once. The chain is built from TRBV5-1 and TRBJ2-7, with TRBD1 matching over 8 bases. Germline trimming cut 0 bases from V and 3 bases from J; bases unmatched to any gene: 5. The CDR3 totals 15 residues. Germline V gene sequence: CDR1 SGHRS, CDR2 YFSETQ. CDR3 nucleotides: TGCGCCAGCAGCTTGGGGCAGGGGGCGATCTACGAGCAGTACTTC. Residues: CASSLGQGAIYEQYF.

The chain joins TRBV5-6 to TRBJ2-7; 7 positions agree with TRBD2. The CDR3 runs 14 residues. J gave up 1 base and V 2 bases, and 3 bases lay outside the gene matches. Germline CDR1 is SGHDT and CDR2 is YYEEEE. CDR3 coding DNA: TGTGCCAGCAGCTTTGGGGGGGAATCCTACGAGCAGTACTTC. This sequence encodes CASSFGGESYEQYF. Looking up the rest from reference TRBV5-6 and TRBJ2-7 gives the full variable domain: DAGVTQSPTHLIKTRGQQVTLRCSPKSGHDTVSWYQQALGQGPQFIFQYYEEEERQRGNFPDRFSGHQFPNYSSELNVNALLLGDSALYLCASSFGGESYEQYFGPGTRLTVT.

The V call is TRBV19, the J call TRBJ2-1; TRBD2 matches 7 bases. The V and J ends lost 6 bases and 4 bases, in that order; junction bases with no gene match: 9. The germline V gene encodes CDR1 LNHDA and CDR2 SQIVND (reference sequence). The length of the CDR3 is 15 residues. CDR3 bases: TGTGCCAGTAGCACCCGCGGGGGATCTTACAATGAGCAGTTCTTC. Its translation: CASSTRGGSYNEQFF.

The rearrangement links TRBV11-2 to TRBJ2-5; 10 bases are a match to TRBD2. The CDR3 spans 17 residues. Germline values: CDR1 SGHAT, CDR2 FQNNGV. The V and J ends lost 1 base and 0 bases, in that order; junction bases with no gene match: 5. The CDR3 loop reads CASSLGTSGPYQETQYF. The CDR3 DNA follows: TGTGCCAGCAGCTTAGGGACTAGCGGACCGTACCAAGAGACCCAGTACTTC.

This rearrangement joins TRBV9 to TRBJ2-3, with TRBD1 identical over 7 bases. V gave up 0 bases and J gave up 5 bases; unmatched junction bases: 9. The CDR3 has 16 amino acids. Germline lookup yields CDR1 SGDLS and CDR2 YYNGEE. Written as DNA, the CDR3 is TGTGCCAGCAGCGTAGCCCTGGGTCAGGGGGAAGATACGCAGTATTTT. It yields the protein CASSVALGQGEDTQYF.